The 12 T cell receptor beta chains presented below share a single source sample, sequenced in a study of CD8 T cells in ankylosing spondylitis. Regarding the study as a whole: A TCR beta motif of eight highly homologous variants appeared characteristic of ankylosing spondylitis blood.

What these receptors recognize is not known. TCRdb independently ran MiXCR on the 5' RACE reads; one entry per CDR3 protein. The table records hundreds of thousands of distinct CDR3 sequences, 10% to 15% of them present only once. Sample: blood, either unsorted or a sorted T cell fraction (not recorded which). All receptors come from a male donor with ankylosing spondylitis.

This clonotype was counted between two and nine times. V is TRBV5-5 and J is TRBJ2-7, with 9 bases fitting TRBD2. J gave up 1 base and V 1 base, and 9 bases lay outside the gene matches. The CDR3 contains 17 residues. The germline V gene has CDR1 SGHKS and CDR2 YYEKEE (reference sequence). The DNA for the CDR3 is TGTGCCAGCAGCTTGCCCCGAATGCTAGCGGGGTCCTACGAGCAGTACTTC. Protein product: CASSLPRMLAGSYEQYF.

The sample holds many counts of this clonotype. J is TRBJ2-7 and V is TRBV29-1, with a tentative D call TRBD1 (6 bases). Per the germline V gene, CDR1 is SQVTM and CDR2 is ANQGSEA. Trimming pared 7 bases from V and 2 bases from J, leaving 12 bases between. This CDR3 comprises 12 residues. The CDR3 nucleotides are TGCAGCGCCGCCGGGACAACCTACGAGCAGTACTTC. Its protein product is CSAAGTTYEQYF.

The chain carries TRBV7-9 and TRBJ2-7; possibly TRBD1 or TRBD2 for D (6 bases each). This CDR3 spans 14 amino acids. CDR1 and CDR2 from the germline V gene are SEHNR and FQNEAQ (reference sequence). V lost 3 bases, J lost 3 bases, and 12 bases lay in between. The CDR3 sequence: CASSFRGGIYEQYF. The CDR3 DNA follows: TGTGCCAGCAGCTTCAGGGGAGGAATCTACGAGCAGTACTTC.

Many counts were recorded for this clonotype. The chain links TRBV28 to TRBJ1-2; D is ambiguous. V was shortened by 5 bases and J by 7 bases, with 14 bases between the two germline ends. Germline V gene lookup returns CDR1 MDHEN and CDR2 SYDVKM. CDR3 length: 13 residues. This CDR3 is CASSLVPRSGYTF. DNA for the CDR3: TGTGCCAGCAGTCTCGTACCTCGCTCTGGCTACACCTTC.

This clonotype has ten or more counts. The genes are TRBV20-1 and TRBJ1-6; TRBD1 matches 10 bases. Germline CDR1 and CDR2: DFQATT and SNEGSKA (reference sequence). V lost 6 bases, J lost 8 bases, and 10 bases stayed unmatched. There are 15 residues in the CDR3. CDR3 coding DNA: TGCAGTGCCCCTAAGGGGACAGGGGCGGATTCACCCCTCCACTTT. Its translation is CSAPKGTGADSPLHF.

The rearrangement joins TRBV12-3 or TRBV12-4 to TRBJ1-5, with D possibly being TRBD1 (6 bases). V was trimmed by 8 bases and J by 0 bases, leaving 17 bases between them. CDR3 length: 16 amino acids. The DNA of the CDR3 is TGTGCCAGCGTCGGACAGCCATTTAATAGCAATCAGCCCCAGCATTTT. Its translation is CASVGQPFNSNQPQHF.

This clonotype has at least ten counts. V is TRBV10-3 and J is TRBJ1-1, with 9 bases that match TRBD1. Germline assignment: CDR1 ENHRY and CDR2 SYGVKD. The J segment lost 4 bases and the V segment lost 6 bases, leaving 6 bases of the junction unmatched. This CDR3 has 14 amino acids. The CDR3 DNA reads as TGTGCCATCAGGGACAGGGGAGCGGGCACTGAAGCTTTCTTT. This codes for CAIRDRGAGTEAFF.

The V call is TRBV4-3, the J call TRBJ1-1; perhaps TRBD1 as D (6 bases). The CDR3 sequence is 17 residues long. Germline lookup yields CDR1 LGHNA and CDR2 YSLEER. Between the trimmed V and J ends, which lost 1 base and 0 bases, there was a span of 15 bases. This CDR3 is CASSQGFYRDMNTEAFF. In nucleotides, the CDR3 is TGCGCCAGCAGCCAAGGGTTTTACAGGGACATGAACACTGAAGCTTTCTTT.

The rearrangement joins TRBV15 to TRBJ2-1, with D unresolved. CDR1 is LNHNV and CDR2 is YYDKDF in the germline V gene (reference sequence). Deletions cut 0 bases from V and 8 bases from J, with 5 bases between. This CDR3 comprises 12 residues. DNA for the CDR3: TGTGCCACCAGCAGAGATAGCTATGAGCAGTTCTTC. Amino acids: CATSRDSYEQFF.

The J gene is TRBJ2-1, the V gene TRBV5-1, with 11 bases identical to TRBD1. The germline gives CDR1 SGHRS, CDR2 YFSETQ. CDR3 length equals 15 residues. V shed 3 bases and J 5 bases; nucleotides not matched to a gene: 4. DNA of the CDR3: TGCGCCAGCAGCTCCGGGACAGGGGGAAACAATGAGCAGTTCTTC. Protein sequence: CASSSGTGGNNEQFF.

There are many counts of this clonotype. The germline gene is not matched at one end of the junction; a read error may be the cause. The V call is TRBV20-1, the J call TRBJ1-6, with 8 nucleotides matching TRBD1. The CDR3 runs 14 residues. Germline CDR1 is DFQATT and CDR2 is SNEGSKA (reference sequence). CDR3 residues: CSAKAGGYDSPLHF. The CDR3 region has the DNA TGCAGTGCTAAGGCAGGGGGCTATGATTCACCCCTCCACTTT.

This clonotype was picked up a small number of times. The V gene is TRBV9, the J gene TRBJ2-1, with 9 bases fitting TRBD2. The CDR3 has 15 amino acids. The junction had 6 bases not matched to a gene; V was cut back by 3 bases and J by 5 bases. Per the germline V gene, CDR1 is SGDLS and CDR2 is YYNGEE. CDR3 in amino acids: CASSARLADNNEQFF. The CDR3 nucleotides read TGTGCCAGCAGCGCACGACTAGCGGACAACAATGAGCAGTTCTTC.